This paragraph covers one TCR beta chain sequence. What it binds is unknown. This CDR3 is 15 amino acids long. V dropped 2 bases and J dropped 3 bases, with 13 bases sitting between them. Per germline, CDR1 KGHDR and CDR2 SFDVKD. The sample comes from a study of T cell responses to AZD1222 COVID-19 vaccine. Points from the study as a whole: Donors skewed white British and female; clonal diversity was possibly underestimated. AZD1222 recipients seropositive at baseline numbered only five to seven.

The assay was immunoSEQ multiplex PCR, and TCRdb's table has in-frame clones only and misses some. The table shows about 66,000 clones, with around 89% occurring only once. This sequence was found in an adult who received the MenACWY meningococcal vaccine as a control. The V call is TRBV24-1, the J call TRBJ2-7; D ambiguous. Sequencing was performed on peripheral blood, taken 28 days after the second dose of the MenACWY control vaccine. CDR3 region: CATSDYKDALYEQYF. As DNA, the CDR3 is TGTGCCACCAGTGATTATAAGGACGCCCTCTACGAGCAGTACTTC.